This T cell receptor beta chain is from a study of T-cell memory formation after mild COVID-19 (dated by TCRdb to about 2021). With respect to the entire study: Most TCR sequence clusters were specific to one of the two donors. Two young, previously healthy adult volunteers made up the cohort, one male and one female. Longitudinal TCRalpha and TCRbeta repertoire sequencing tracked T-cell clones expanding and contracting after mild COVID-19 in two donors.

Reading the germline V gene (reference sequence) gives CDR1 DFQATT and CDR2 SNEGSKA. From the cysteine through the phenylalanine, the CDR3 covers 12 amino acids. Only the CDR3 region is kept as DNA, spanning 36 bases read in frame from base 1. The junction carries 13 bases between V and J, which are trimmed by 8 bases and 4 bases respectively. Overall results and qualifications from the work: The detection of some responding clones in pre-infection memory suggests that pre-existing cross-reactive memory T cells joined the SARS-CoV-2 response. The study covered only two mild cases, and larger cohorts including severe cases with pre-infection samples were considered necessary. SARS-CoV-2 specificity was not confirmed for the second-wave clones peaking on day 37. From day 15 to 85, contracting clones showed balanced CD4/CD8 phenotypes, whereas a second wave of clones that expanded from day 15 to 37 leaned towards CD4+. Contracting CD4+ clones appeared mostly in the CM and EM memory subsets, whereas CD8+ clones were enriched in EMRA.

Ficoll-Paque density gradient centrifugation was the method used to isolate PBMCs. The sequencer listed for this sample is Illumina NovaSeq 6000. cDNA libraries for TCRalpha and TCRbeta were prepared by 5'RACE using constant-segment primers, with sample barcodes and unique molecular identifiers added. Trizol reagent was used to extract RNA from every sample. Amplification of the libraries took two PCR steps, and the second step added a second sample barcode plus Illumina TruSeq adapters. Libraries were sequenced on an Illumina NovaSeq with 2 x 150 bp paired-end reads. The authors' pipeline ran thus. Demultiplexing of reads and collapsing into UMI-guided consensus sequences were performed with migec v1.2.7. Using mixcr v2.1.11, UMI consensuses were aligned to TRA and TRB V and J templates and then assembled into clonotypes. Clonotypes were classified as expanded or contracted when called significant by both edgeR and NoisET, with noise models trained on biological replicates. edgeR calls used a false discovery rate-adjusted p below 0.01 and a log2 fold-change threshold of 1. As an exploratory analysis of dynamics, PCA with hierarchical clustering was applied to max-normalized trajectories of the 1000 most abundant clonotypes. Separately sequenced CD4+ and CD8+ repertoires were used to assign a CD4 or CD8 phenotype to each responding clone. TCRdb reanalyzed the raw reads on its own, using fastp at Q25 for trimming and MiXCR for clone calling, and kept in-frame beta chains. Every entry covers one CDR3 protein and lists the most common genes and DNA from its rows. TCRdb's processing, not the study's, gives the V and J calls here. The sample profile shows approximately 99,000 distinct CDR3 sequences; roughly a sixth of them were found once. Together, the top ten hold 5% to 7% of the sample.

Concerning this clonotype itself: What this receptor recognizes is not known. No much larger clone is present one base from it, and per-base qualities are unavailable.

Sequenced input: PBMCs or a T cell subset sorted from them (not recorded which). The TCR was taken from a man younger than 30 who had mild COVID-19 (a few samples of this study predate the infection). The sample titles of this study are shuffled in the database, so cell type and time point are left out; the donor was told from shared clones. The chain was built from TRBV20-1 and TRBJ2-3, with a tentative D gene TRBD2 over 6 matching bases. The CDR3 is CSTRPGADTQYF. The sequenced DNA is TGCAGTACCAGGCCGGGAGCAGATACGCAGTATTTT.